The table lists the clone carrying this T cell receptor (beta chain) with many counts. Its antigen is not known. The source of the sample is a study of T cells in Graves' hyperthyroidism and ophthalmopathy. Study observations and caveats: Model output signaled ophthalmopathy a median approximately six months ahead of onset. Blood also showed most of the thyroid clonotypes that were expanded above 0.001.

Amplification of TCR beta CDR3 regions was performed using RNA transcripts as template. The primer set for the first-round RT-PCR of the TCR CDR3 was HTBI. Using its own MiXCR run on the multiplex PCR reads, TCRdb lists one record per CDR3 protein. This table holds 350,000 or so distinct CDR3 sequences, around a sixth found once. V was shortened by 1 base and J by 5 bases, with 5 bases between the two germline ends. CDR1 and CDR2 (germline): MGHRA, YSYEKL. The CDR3 is 13 residues long. Uncontrolled infection, other autoimmune disease, pregnancy or lactation barred patients from enrollment. This TCR derives from a woman aged 40 to 50 with Graves' ophthalmopathy. The V call is TRBV4-1, the J call TRBJ2-2; D gene unclear. Sequenced sample: blood. This CDR3 reads CASSQVMTGELFF. CDR3 sequence (DNA): TGCGCCAGCAGCCAAGTGATGACCGGGGAGCTGTTTTTT.